This TCR beta chain was retrieved from a study of regulatory T cells in long-lasting Graves disease. Study-wide background: For a period under 3 months, newly diagnosed Graves' patients had taken antithyroid drugs.

As to time point: newly diagnosed GD, antithyroid drugs for less than 3 months. There was RNA extracted from PBMCs, and the TCR library was made from it. With EDTA tubes as the receptacles, around 10 milliliters of peripheral blood were drawn. CDR3 length: 13 residues. Trimming cost V 5 bases and J 8 bases, with 18 bases left between them. Germline CDR1 reads DFQATT; CDR2 reads SNEGSKA (reference sequence). Relying on iRepertoire HTBI primers and Arm-PCR of CDR3 regions, the team built TCR beta libraries. In TCRdb, the multiplex PCR reads were re-called with MiXCR into one record per CDR3 protein. The sample yields around 450,000 distinct CDR3 sequences, around 14% seen once. This clonotype was seen at least ten times. The data were also submitted as part of a second study, on T cells in Graves' hyperthyroidism and ophthalmopathy. That report notes: Diagnoses rested on clinical symptoms, serum thyroxine and TRAb, thyroid ultrasound and orbital computed tomography. The HTBI primer set drove a first-round RT-PCR of the TCR CDR3.

Sequencing was performed on peripheral blood mononuclear cells (PBMCs), taken at new diagnosis, from a patient treated with antithyroid drugs. V usage is TRBV20-1 and J usage is TRBJ1-2, with D perhaps TRBD1 (6 bases). This TCR was sampled from a woman aged 25 to 45 with Graves disease. CDR3 DNA sequence: TGCAGTGCTGCCCCGAGGGGGGGGGTAGGCTACACCTTC. Protein product: CSAAPRGGVGYTF.